A selection of T cell receptor beta chains follows, all from one sample in a study of CD8+ T cells in alopecia areata. Assay used: immunoSEQ multiplex PCR; TCRdb lists only in-frame clones, some missing. Among some 100,000 clones listed, 55% to 75% were seen once. The source was CD8+ T cells sorted from blood, collected at roughly week 58, from a patient treated with tofacitinib. The receptors shown here come from a human donor with alopecia areata. Both conserved end residues are part of each CDR3. A D gene is named only where the DNA matches it firmly. The size entry is marked missing in some rows and otherwise reads once, few, many or a size class.

CASSQETGGVEGSYEQYF	TGCGCCAGCAGCCAGGAGACAGGGGGCGTAGAGGGGAGTTACGAGCAGTACTTC	-	TRBD1	TRBV4-1	TRBJ2-7
CASSMQQLTGELFF	TGTGCCAGCAGTATGCAACAGCTTACCGGGGAGCTGTTTTTT	few	-	TRBV6-9	TRBJ2-2
CASSPTRQPESYGYTF	TGCGCCAGCAGCCCAACGAGACAGCCGGAGTCATATGGCTACACCTTC	-	-	TRBV4-1	TRBJ1-2
CSVAQGGFGGNTIYF	TGCAGCGTTGCACAGGGAGGCTTCGGGGGAAACACCATATATTTT	-	-	TRBV29-1	TRBJ1-3
CASSLGNEAFF	TGCGCCAGCAGCTTGGGGAATGAAGCTTTCTTT	-	-	TRBV5-1	TRBJ1-1
CAISEDAGGSDNEQFF	TGTGCCATCAGTGAGGACGCTGGGGGGTCGGACAATGAGCAGTTCTTC	-	-	TRBV10-3	TRBJ2-1
CSVEEANTGELFF	TGCAGCGTTGAAGAGGCAAACACCGGGGAGCTGTTTTTT	-	-	TRBV29-1	TRBJ2-2
CASRNGGAYYEQYF	TGTGCCAGCCGCAATGGGGGGGCCTACTACGAGCAGTACTTC	-	-	TRBV27	TRBJ2-7
CASSLDGGRGDYGYTF	TGTGCCAGCAGCTTGGATGGTGGCAGGGGGGACTATGGCTACACCTTC	-	TRBD1	TRBV5-4	TRBJ1-2
CASSYGLFYGYTF	TGTGCCAGCAGTTACGGTCTCTTCTATGGCTACACCTTC	once	-	TRBV6-5	TRBJ1-2
CASSFLAGEAANVLTF	TGTGCCAGCAGCTTCTTAGCAGGGGAAGCGGCCAACGTCCTGACTTTC	-	-	TRBV5-6	TRBJ2-6
CASSFGLGSYEQYF	TGTGCCAGCAGCTTTGGTCTGGGGAGCTACGAGCAGTACTTC	few	-	TRBV5-6	TRBJ2-7